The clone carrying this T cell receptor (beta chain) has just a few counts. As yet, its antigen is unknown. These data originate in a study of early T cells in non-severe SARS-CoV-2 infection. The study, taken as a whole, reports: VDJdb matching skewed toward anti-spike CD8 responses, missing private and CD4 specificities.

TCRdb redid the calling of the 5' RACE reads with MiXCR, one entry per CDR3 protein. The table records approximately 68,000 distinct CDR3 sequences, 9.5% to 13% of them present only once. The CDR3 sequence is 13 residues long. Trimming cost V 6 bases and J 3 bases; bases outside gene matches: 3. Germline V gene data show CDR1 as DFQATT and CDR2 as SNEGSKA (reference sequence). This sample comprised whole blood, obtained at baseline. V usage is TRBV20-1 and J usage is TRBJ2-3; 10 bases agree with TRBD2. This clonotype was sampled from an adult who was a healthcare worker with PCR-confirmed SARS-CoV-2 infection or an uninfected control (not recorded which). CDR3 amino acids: CSAIAGGTDTQYF. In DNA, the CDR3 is TGCAGTGCGATAGCGGGGGGAACAGATACGCAGTATTTT.